What follows are 30 T cell receptor beta chains derived from one specimen sequenced in a study of a mutant IDH1 vaccine in newly diagnosed glioma. The time point here: week 5, during vaccination. Topical imiquimod was applied with each vaccine dose, which held 300 ug of mutant IDH1 20-mer peptide. Libraries were prepared by immunoSEQ multiplex PCR; TCRdb keeps only in-frame clonotypes and omits some of them. The table records tens of thousands of clones, over 75% of them present only once. The antigens of these receptors remain unknown. The input for sequencing was PBMCs, taken from a glioma patient whose treatment included an IDH1 peptide vaccine. Source of these receptors: a woman in her forties or fifties with glioma.

This chain connects TRBV10-1 to TRBJ2-1; 14 nucleotides line up with TRBD2. CDR3 size: 17 residues. CDR1 and CDR2 (germline): WNHNN, SYGVQD (reference sequence). Trimming at V came to 3 bases and at J to 10 bases, leaving 11 bases not matched to a gene. This CDR3 is CASSDTGTSGSPGEQFF. The CDR3, as DNA: TGCGCCAGCAGTGACACCGGGACTAGCGGGAGCCCCGGAGAGCAGTTCTTC.

The rearrangement uses TRBV19 and TRBJ2-3; D perhaps matches TRBD2 (5 bases). Trimming took 3 bases from V and 0 from J, leaving 10 bases between them. Germline assignment: CDR1 LNHDA and CDR2 SQIVND (reference sequence). This CDR3 region has 15 residues. CDR3 coding DNA: TGTGCCAGTAGTATGCCAGCGGTGAGCACAGATACGCAGTATTTT. Amino acids: CASSMPAVSTDTQYF.

The J gene is TRBJ1-6, the V gene TRBV19; D may be TRBD1 (5 bases). The CDR3 spans 14 residues. With 6 bases removed from V and 14 bases from J, the gap between germline ends came to 20 bases. CDR1 and CDR2 from the germline V gene are LNHDA and SQIVND (reference sequence). The CDR3 nucleotides are TGTGCCAGTAGGCCGGACCCCCAGGGAGGAACCCTCCACTTT. As protein: CASRPDPQGGTLHF.

V gene TRBV5-8 combines with J gene TRBJ1-5; D is undetermined. The V gene lost 0 bases and the J gene lost 1 base, with 8 bases spanning the gap. The CDR3 is made up of 15 amino acids. Germline CDR1 reads SGHTS; CDR2 reads YDEGEE. This CDR3 is CASSLALVSNQPQHF. The CDR3 DNA sequence: TGTGCCAGCAGCTTGGCCCTTGTAAGCAATCAGCCCCAGCATTTT.

The V gene is TRBV7-6, the J gene TRBJ1-5, with a possible D match to TRBD1 (5 bases). The CDR3 is 15 residues long. Trimming stripped 1 base from V and 0 bases from J, with 7 bases between. CDR1 and CDR2 from the germline V gene are SGHVS and FNYEAQ. The CDR3 here is CASSLVGDSNQPQHF. The CDR3 coding sequence is TGTGCCAGCAGCTTAGTGGGGGATAGCAATCAGCCCCAGCATTTT.

The chain couples TRBV18 to TRBJ1-2, with no clear D. This CDR3 region has 16 residues. Looked up from germline, CDR1 is KGHSH and CDR2 is LQKENI. Trimming stripped 1 base from V and 5 bases from J, with 17 bases between. In DNA, the CDR3 is TGTGCCAGCTCACCACAGGGCCCTAGGGCACCTTATGGCTACACCTTC. Protein: CASSPQGPRAPYGYTF.

The V gene is TRBV27, the J gene TRBJ2-5; 7 bases agree with TRBD2. The closer fit of TRBJ2-7 to the DNA end suggests the J call may be wrong. CDR1 and CDR2 (germline): MNHEY, SMNVEV (reference sequence). CDR3 length: 15 amino acids. CDR3 sequence (DNA): TGTGCCAGCAGGGGGGGGACGGGAGGAATCTACGAGCAGTACTTC. This gives the protein CASRGGTGGIYEQYF.

The chain has TRBV7-9 and TRBJ1-3; D ambiguous. V dropped 1 base and J dropped 0 bases, with 10 bases sitting between them. The germline V gene has CDR1 SEHNR and CDR2 FQNEAQ (reference sequence). This CDR3 contains 16 residues. DNA for the CDR3: TGTGCCAGCAGCTTAGGGTACCGTGACTCTGGAAACACCATATATTTT. This translates into CASSLGYRDSGNTIYF. The whole variable domain, remainder taken from reference TRBV7-9 and TRBJ1-3, is DTGVSQNPRHKITKRGQNVTFRCDPISEHNRLYWYRQTLGQGPEFLTYFQNEAQLEKSRLLSDRFSAERPKGSFSTLEIQRTEQGDSAMYLCASSLGYRDSGNTIYFGEGSWLTVV.

This sequence joins TRBV20-1 and TRBJ2-5; D gene unclear. The J call may be wrong; the DNA end is better matched by TRBJ2-7. The CDR3 is 11 amino acids. Per germline, CDR1 DFQATT and CDR2 SNEGSKA (reference sequence). DNA for the CDR3: TGCAGTGCTGCCCTGACCTACGAGCAGTACTTC. Its translation: CSAALTYEQYF.

The chain employs TRBV5-6 and TRBJ1-1; unclear D gene. In germline, CDR1 is SGHDT, CDR2 YYEEEE. The length of the CDR3 is 13 residues. The V gene lost 0 bases and the J gene lost 1 base, with 4 bases spanning the gap. The CDR3 nucleotides read TGTGCCAGCAGCTTGGACAGGAACACTGAAGCTTTCTTT. Encoded protein: CASSLDRNTEAFF.

V is TRBV6-6 and J is TRBJ2-7; D gene unclear. Germline CDR1 is MNHNY and CDR2 is SVGAGI (reference sequence). Trimming removed 4 bases at V and 2 bases at J, with 6 bases between. The CDR3 covers 12 residues. The CDR3 here is CASSSTAYEQYF. CDR3 in DNA: TGTGCCAGCAGTTCTACTGCCTACGAGCAGTACTTC.

This chain links TRBV10-1 with TRBJ2-2; no clear D gene. CDR3 length: 15 amino acids. V was trimmed by 3 bases and J by 5 bases, leaving 13 bases between them. Germline V lookup: CDR1 WNHNN, CDR2 SYGVQD (reference sequence). CDR3 loop: CASSDQTVRTGELFF. CDR3 in DNA: TGCGCCAGCAGTGACCAAACCGTACGGACCGGGGAGCTGTTTTTT.

The chain has TRBV7-9 and TRBJ2-2; D is unresolved. Germline lookup yields CDR1 SEHNR and CDR2 FQNEAQ (reference sequence). The CDR3 spans 14 residues. The ends were cut back, 1 base at V and 4 bases at J, with 7 bases in the middle. In DNA, the CDR3 is TGTGCCAGCAGCTTAGTGGGCGCCACCGGGGAGCTGTTTTTT. Its protein is CASSLVGATGELFF.

The chain carries TRBV5-1 and TRBJ1-4; D is uncertain. Germline V gene data show CDR1 as SGHRS and CDR2 as YFSETQ. The CDR3 totals 16 residues. The V end was cut by 2 bases, the J end by 0 bases, with 11 bases between. The CDR3 bases are TGCGCCAGCAGCTTTACCCTAGTCGCAACTAATGAAAAACTGTTTTTT. This translates into CASSFTLVATNEKLFF.

The chain links TRBV30 to TRBJ2-7, with a tentative D call TRBD2 (7 bases). The ends were cut back, 2 bases at V and 4 bases at J, with 15 bases in the middle. The CDR3 has 14 residues. CDR1 is GTSNPN, CDR2 SVGIG, per germline (reference sequence). The CDR3 DNA reads as TGTGCCTGGAGTAAAGGAGGGGGGGGGTACGAGCAGTACTTC. This sequence encodes CAWSKGGGGYEQYF.

The chain employs TRBV30 and TRBJ1-2; the D gene is possibly TRBD1 (5 bases). Germline loops: CDR1 GTSNPN, CDR2 SVGIG (reference sequence). This CDR3 contains 11 residues. The V gene lost 4 bases and the J gene lost 5 bases, with 8 bases spanning the gap. The DNA of the CDR3 is TGTGCCTGGACCACAGGATATGGCTACACCTTC. Encoded protein: CAWTTGYGYTF.

The chain recombines TRBV28 with TRBJ2-3; possibly TRBD2 for D (5 bases). The CDR3 is 13 amino acids. Trimming pared 7 bases from V and 2 bases from J, leaving 10 bases between. Germline CDR1 and CDR2: MDHEN and SYDVKM. The CDR3 DNA reads TGTGCCAGCAACGGACTTTTCACAGATACGCAGTATTTT. This translates into CASNGLFTDTQYF.

V is TRBV5-1 and J is TRBJ2-2; 9 bases line up with TRBD2. The CDR3 spans 15 residues. The junction had 3 bases not matched to a gene; V was cut back by 3 bases and J by 3 bases. The germline gives CDR1 SGHRS, CDR2 YFSETQ. Written as DNA, the CDR3 is TGCGCCAGCAGCTCCGGGACTAGCTACACCGGGGAGCTGTTTTTT. It yields the protein CASSSGTSYTGELFF.

The genes are TRBV7-2 and TRBJ2-6, with D uncertain. This CDR3 spans 15 amino acids. Germline CDR1 SGHTA, CDR2 FQGNSA. V dropped 6 bases and J dropped 0 bases, with 9 bases sitting between them. The CDR3, as DNA: TGTGCCAGCAGTCTCCGGAGCTCTGGGGCCAACGTCCTGACTTTC. This sequence encodes CASSLRSSGANVLTF.

The rearrangement links TRBV6-1 to TRBJ2-7; possibly TRBD1 for D (5 bases). Germline CDR1 and CDR2: MNHNS and SASEGT. The CDR3 length is 13 residues. V was clipped by 8 bases and J by 9 bases, with 20 bases between them. The CDR3, as DNA: TGTGCCAGCGGCGGACCAACAGGTACTGTGCAGTACTTC. This translates into CASGGPTGTVQYF.

This clone has only one observation. This chain uses TRBV10-3 with TRBJ2-5; D might be TRBD2 (5 bases). The DNA end is more similar to TRBJ2-7, so the J call may be wrong. The CDR3 extends over 13 amino acids. The V gene's germline CDR1 is ENHRY and CDR2 SYGVKD. The CDR3 here is CAISESGNYEQYF. The CDR3 DNA reads as TGTGCCATCAGTGAGTCCGGGAACTACGAGCAGTACTTC.

The rearrangement uses TRBV5-1 and TRBJ2-5; tentative D call: TRBD1 (6 bases). There are 17 residues in the CDR3. V lost 3 bases, J lost 0 bases, and 18 bases lay in between. From germline, CDR1 is SGHRS and CDR2 YFSETQ. The CDR3 nucleotides are TGCGCCAGCAGCTCCCCCTTCCCCCGGGACAACCAAGAGACCCAGTACTTC. It codes for CASSSPFPRDNQETQYF. Supplemented by reference TRBV5-1 and TRBJ2-5, the full variable domain reads KAGVTQTPRYLIKTRGQQVTLSCSPISGHRSVSWYQQTPGQGLQFLFEYFSETQRNKGNFPGRFSGRQFSNSRSEMNVSTLELGDSALYLCASSSPFPRDNQETQYFGPGTRLLVL.

The chain couples TRBV29-1 to TRBJ1-2, with TRBD1 identical over 7 bases. The CDR3 consists of 14 residues. Germline lookup yields CDR1 SQVTM and CDR2 ANQGSEA. The V segment lost 3 bases and the J segment 5 bases; nucleotides outside the gene matches: 9. CDR3 amino acids: CSVEKRGPRYGYTF. The CDR3 DNA sequence: TGCAGCGTTGAGAAAAGGGGGCCAAGGTATGGCTACACCTTC.

V is TRBV7-9 and J is TRBJ2-5, with D maybe TRBD2 (5 bases). The CDR3 is 15 residues long. Germline-derived CDR1 and CDR2 are SEHNR and FQNEAQ (reference sequence). Deletions cut 5 bases from V and 1 base from J, with 14 bases between. This CDR3 reads CASSADGSGQETQYF. The CDR3 DNA reads as TGTGCCAGCAGCGCCGATGGGAGCGGCCAAGAGACCCAGTACTTC.

This rearrangement joins TRBV27 to TRBJ2-3; D may be TRBD2 (6 bases). The CDR3 has 15 residues. Germline lookup yields CDR1 MNHEY and CDR2 SMNVEV (reference sequence). V gave up 2 bases and J gave up 7 bases, with 16 bases separating them. The CDR3 here is CASSLVLATYHTQYF. The CDR3 nucleotides read TGTGCCAGCAGTTTAGTCCTAGCGACTTACCATACGCAGTATTTT.

This chain connects TRBV2 to TRBJ2-1; D is undetermined. V was cut by 5 bases and J by 2 bases, with 10 bases left in between. The germline V gene encodes CDR1 SNHLY and CDR2 FYNNEI. This CDR3 has 14 amino acids. The CDR3 DNA is TGTGCCAGCAGTTCAAGCGATGCCTACAATGAGCAGTTCTTC. Protein product: CASSSSDAYNEQFF. The full variable domain, its missing parts supplied by reference TRBV2 and TRBJ2-1, is EPEVTQTPSHQVTQMGQEVILRCVPISNHLYFYWYRQILGQKVEFLVSFYNNEISEKSEIFDDQFSVERPDGSNFTLKIRSTKLEDSAMYFCASSSSDAYNEQFFGPGTRLTVL.

The chain couples TRBV2 to TRBJ2-5; the match to TRBD1 covers 7 bases. V trimming: 5 bases; J trimming: 5 bases; junction bases outside the gene matches: 17. The CDR3 sequence is 17 residues long. Germline V lookup: CDR1 SNHLY, CDR2 FYNNEI. The DNA for the CDR3 is TGTGCCAGCAGTTACCGAAACATTATACAGGGGTACGAGACCCAGTACTTC. It yields the protein CASSYRNIIQGYETQYF.

V and J are TRBV28 and TRBJ2-7; a weak D match, TRBD2 (5 bases). Germline V gives CDR1 MDHEN, CDR2 SYDVKM. The germline V and J ends were trimmed by 3 bases and 0 bases, with 15 bases remaining between them. This CDR3 comprises 16 residues. CDR3 coding DNA: TGTGCCAGCAGTTTCCCCTGGGTGAGCGGCTCCTACGAGCAGTACTTC. It specifies CASSFPWVSGSYEQYF.

The chain has TRBV10-3 and TRBJ2-7; 9 bases map to TRBD1. The junction had 3 bases not matched to a gene; V was cut back by 10 bases and J by 2 bases. The length of the CDR3 is 12 residues. CDR1 and CDR2 (germline): ENHRY, SYGVKD. This CDR3 reads CATRTGAYEQYF. DNA of the CDR3: TGTGCCACCAGGACAGGGGCCTACGAGCAGTACTTC.

The CDR3 loop reads CAWSYLAEAFF. CDR3 DNA sequence: TGTGCCTGGAGTTACCTCGCTGAAGCTTTCTTT. This chain links TRBV30 with TRBJ1-1; no firm D call. The CDR3 spans 11 residues. Germline V gives CDR1 GTSNPN, CDR2 SVGIG (reference sequence). V was shortened by 2 bases and J by 6 bases, with 7 bases between the two germline ends.